These 19 T cell receptor beta chains came from one sample sequenced in a study of monozygotic twins with inflammatory bowel disease (dated by TCRdb to the late 2010s). Preparation of the library involved 5' RACE. The sequencer was an Illumina HiSeq 2500. The reads underwent TCRdb reprocessing, giving one record for each CDR3 protein sequence and no DNA. The sample table includes around 380,000 distinct CDR3 sequences. The ten largest clones take up around 2.5% of the sample. Sequencing was carried out using blood. The receptor set was obtained from a human donor with ulcerative colitis or Crohn's disease, or a healthy co-twin of an affected twin (not recorded which).

The rearrangement uses TRBV5-1 and TRBJ1-1. CDR1 is SGHRS, CDR2 YFSETQ, per germline. The CDR3 covers 16 residues. CDR3 amino acids: CASSLDGPGMNTEAFF.

The chain couples TRBV4-2 to TRBJ2-1; TCRdb gives TRBD2 as the D gene, but with no DNA this cannot be confirmed. The germline V gene encodes CDR1 LGHNA and CDR2 YNFKEQ. The CDR3 loop spans 17 amino acids. CDR3 residues: CASSQGSGRPERGEQFF.

The chain combines TRBV20-1 with TRBJ2-3; TCRdb's assignment of TRBD1 cannot be checked, as there is no DNA. CDR3 size: 14 residues. The germline V gene has CDR1 DFQATT and CDR2 SNEGSKA (reference sequence). This CDR3 is CSSPVRGSTDTQYF.

The J gene is TRBJ1-2, the V gene TRBV7-9; absent DNA, TCRdb's TRBD1 call cannot be checked. The CDR3 is 15 residues long. CDR1 is SEHNR, CDR2 FQNEAQ, per germline (reference sequence). The CDR3 sequence: CASSAQGLANYGYTF.

The gene calls are TRBV9 and TRBJ1-4. Germline lookup yields CDR1 SGDLS and CDR2 YYNGEE. This CDR3 has 13 residues. The CDR3 protein is CASSVATEEKLFF. The full variable domain, its missing parts supplied by reference TRBV9 and TRBJ1-4, is DSGVTQTPKHLITATGQRVTLRCSPRSGDLSVYWYQQSLDQGLQFLIQYYNGEERAKGNILERFSAQQFPDLHSELNLSSLELGDSALYFCASSVATEEKLFFGSGTQLSVL.

The gene calls are TRBV29-1 and TRBJ2-7; TCRdb's D call, TRBD1, is unchecked because there is no DNA. The CDR3 has 15 residues. CDR1 is SQVTM and CDR2 is ANQGSEA in the germline V gene. The CDR3 region is CSVDSPSGAAYEQYF.

The rearrangement uses TRBV28 and TRBJ2-7; TCRdb outputs TRBD1, but without DNA this stays unchecked. The germline gives CDR1 MDHEN, CDR2 SYDVKM. This CDR3 region has 14 residues. The CDR3 sequence: CASKLSGGSAEQYF.

This rearrangement joins TRBV20-1 to TRBJ2-3; with no DNA, the TCRdb D assignment of TRBD2 cannot be verified. Per the germline V gene, CDR1 is DFQATT and CDR2 is SNEGSKA (reference sequence). The CDR3 is 17 residues long. CDR3 sequence reads: CSASQNGLAGLTDTQYF.

The genes are TRBV4-1 and TRBJ1-1; TCRdb outputs TRBD1, but without DNA this stays unchecked. Germline V gene data show CDR1 as MGHRA and CDR2 as YSYEKL. The CDR3 has 15 residues. The CDR3 loop is CASSQDSGQGKGAFF.

The chain is built from TRBV30 and TRBJ1-2. This CDR3 has 13 residues. Germline CDR1 GTSNPN, CDR2 SVGIG (reference sequence). This CDR3 reads CAWTWGLNYGYTF.

The V call is TRBV7-9, the J call TRBJ2-1; lacking DNA, the TRBD1 call made by TCRdb goes unchecked. The CDR3 runs 15 residues. The germline gives CDR1 SEHNR, CDR2 FQNEAQ (reference sequence). CDR3 residues: CASSLVGQGIDEQFF.

The chain has TRBV6-4 and TRBJ2-3; TCRdb designates TRBD1, a call that cannot be tested without DNA. The CDR3 covers 15 residues. The germline V gene encodes CDR1 MRHNA and CDR2 SNTAGT. The chain's CDR3 is CASSSSWTGRDTQYF.

This chain uses TRBV5-4 with TRBJ2-3; TCRdb selects TRBD2, and the lack of DNA leaves this call unchecked. CDR1 and CDR2 (germline): SGHNT, YYREEE (reference sequence). This CDR3 is built from 18 residues. CDR3 region: CASSFGTSGRGGTDTQYF.

The chain recombines TRBV4-1 with TRBJ2-2; TCRdb gives TRBD2 as the D gene, but with no DNA this cannot be confirmed. Germline values: CDR1 MGHRA, CDR2 YSYEKL. The CDR3 is 16 amino acids. Here the CDR3 reads CASSQDPGRRAGELFF.

V and J are TRBV9 and TRBJ2-5; no DNA is available, so the TRBD1 call from TCRdb remains unchecked. CDR1 is SGDLS and CDR2 is YYNGEE in the germline V gene. The CDR3 runs to 14 residues. CDR3 region: CASSVAGGLETQYF.

The chain carries TRBV20-1 and TRBJ2-1; the D call from TCRdb, TRBD2, cannot be confirmed without DNA. CDR1 and CDR2 (germline): DFQATT, SNEGSKA (reference sequence). The CDR3 length is 13 residues. This CDR3 is CSPWLAGYNEQFF.

The chain employs TRBV7-2 and TRBJ2-7. The CDR3 has 16 residues. Germline CDR1 SGHTA, CDR2 FQGNSA. CDR3 region: CASSAYSQRRVYEQYF.

The chain has TRBV6-5 and TRBJ1-6; TCRdb proposes TRBD1, but this gene call is untestable without DNA. The CDR3 runs 18 residues. Germline CDR1 is MNHEY and CDR2 is SVGAGI. The CDR3 spells CASSYTTGGLQDNSPLHF.

The V and J genes are TRBV7-2 and TRBJ1-1; with no DNA, the TCRdb D assignment of TRBD1 cannot be verified. The length of the CDR3 is 15 residues. Looked up from germline, CDR1 is SGHTA and CDR2 is FQGNSA. The CDR3: CASSSKTGLNTEAFF.